The rows below give T cell receptor beta chains drawn from one sample of a study of T cell changes during pregnancy in multiple sclerosis. Profiled with immunoSEQ multiplex PCR; TCRdb holds only in-frame clones, not every one. This table holds 30,000 to 45,000 clones, around 91% found once. The source was CD4+ T cells from peripheral blood mononuclear cells, collected in the second trimester of pregnancy. All receptors derive from a female donor in good health, enrolled as a control in a pregnancy study. Each CDR3 is given with its conserved first and last residue. D genes are given only for firm matches. Clone size is shown for a subset of rows, as once, few, many or a class of expanded clone.

once	14	TRBJ2-4	TRBV15	TRBD2	TGTGCCACCAGCCCCGGGGGGGCCAAAAACATTCAGTACTTC	CATSPGGAKNIQYF
.	14	TRBJ2-7	TRBV7-2	.	TGTGCCAGCAGCTTCCCAGGGGAGACCTACGAGCAGTACTTC	CASSFPGETYEQYF
.	15	TRBJ2-1	TRBV7-9	.	TGTGCCAGCAGCTCCACCACGACAGGTGACAATGAGCAGTTCTTC	CASSSTTTGDNEQFF
.	11	TRBJ1-1	TRBV13	.	TGTGCCAGCAGCTTGGCCACTGAAGCTTTCTTT	CASSLATEAFF
.	15	TRBJ2-7	TRBV11-3	TRBD1	TGTGCCAGCAGCCGTGGGACAGGGAGTACCTACGAGCAGTACTTC	CASSRGTGSTYEQYF
once	17	TRBJ1-6	TRBV9	.	TGTGCCAGCAGCGCCAACAGGGTGGGATCCTATAATTCACCCCTCCACTTT	CASSANRVGSYNSPLHF
.	15	TRBJ1-2	TRBV6-5	TRBD1	TGTGCCAGCAGTTACTCCGGGACAGGAGGCAATGGCTACACCTTC	CASSYSGTGGNGYTF
once	14	TRBJ2-7	TRBV30	TRBD2	TGTGCCTGGCAGGGGAGCGGGGGGGACTACGAGCAGTACTTC	CAWQGSGGDYEQYF
.	19	TRBJ2-2	TRBV11-1	TRBD2	TGTGCCAGCAGCCCAATTCCGGGACTAGGAGGAAAGAACACCGGGGAGCTGTTTTTT	CASSPIPGLGGKNTGELFF
.	15	TRBJ2-5	TRBV5-6	TRBD1	TGTGCCAGCAGCTTGGGGACAGGGTACCAAGAGACCCAGTACTTC	CASSLGTGYQETQYF
.	13	TRBJ1-2	TRBV29-1	.	TGCAGCGTTGAAGATCCTCTTGACTATGGCTACACCTTC	CSVEDPLDYGYTF
.	14	TRBJ2-1	TRBV19	.	TGTGCCAGTAATCTACAGGGCCCCTACAATGAGCAGTTCTTC	CASNLQGPYNEQFF